This T cell receptor beta chain emerged from a study of Graves' ophthalmopathy and Graves' hyperthyroidism. Study findings and constraints: For predicting ophthalmopathy progression, the model had around 64% sensitivity and nearly 75% specificity.

The PBMC fraction was derived from 9 to 10 ml of fresh peripheral blood. The CDR3 covers 15 residues. J gave up 1 base and V 10 bases, and 11 bases lay outside the gene matches. Looked up from germline, CDR1 is MNHEY and CDR2 is SVGEGT. Remarks on this clonotype: What it binds is not known.

For repertoire sequencing, the TCR beta CDR3 regions were amplified from RNA transcripts. Second-round multiplex PCR followed a first-round RT-PCR using HTBI primers. TCRdb analysed the multiplex PCR reads with MiXCR anew, one entry per CDR3 protein. The data hold roughly 170,000 distinct CDR3 sequences, with 35% to 50% observed a single time. The clonotype was recovered from a man aged 25 to 45 with Graves' ophthalmopathy. The sequencing input was peripheral blood. This rearrangement joins TRBV6-2 or TRBV6-3 to TRBJ1-1, with 8 bases matching TRBD1. The DNA of the CDR3 is TGTGCCACTCAAATTTCAGGGGGCACGAACACTGAAGCTTTCTTT. Translating gives CATQISGGTNTEAFF.